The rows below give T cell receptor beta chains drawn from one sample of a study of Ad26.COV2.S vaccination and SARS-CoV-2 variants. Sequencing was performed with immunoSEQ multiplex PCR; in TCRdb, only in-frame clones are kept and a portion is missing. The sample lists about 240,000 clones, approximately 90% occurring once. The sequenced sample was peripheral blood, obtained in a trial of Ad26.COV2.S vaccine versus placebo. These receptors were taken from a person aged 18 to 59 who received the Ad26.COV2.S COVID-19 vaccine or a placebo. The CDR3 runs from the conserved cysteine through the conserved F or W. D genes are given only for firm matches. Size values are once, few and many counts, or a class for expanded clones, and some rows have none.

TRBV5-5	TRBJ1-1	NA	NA	CASSLAGTLEAFF	TGTGCCAGCAGCTTGGCAGGGACCCTTGAAGCTTTCTTT
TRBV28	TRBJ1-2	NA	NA	CASSFGGYQSSGYTF	TGTGCCAGCAGTTTCGGTGGGTACCAATCTTCTGGCTACACCTTC
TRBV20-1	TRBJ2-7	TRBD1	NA	CSASGRQGATYEQYF	TGCAGTGCTAGTGGGCGGCAGGGGGCCACCTACGAGCAGTACTTC
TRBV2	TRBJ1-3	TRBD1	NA	CASSVPRTGSGNTIYF	TGTGCCAGCAGTGTTCCTCGGACAGGGTCTGGAAACACCATATATTTT
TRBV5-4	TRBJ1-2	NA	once	CASSYQYGYTF	TGTGCCAGCAGCTATCAGTATGGCTACACCTTC
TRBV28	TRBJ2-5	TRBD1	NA	CASSRDRGQETQYF	TGTGCCAGCAGCCGGGACAGGGGGCAGGAGACCCAGTACTTC
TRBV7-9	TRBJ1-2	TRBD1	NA	CASSFQGVLNFNGYTF	TGTGCCAGCAGCTTTCAGGGGGTCCTAAACTTCAATGGCTACACCTTC
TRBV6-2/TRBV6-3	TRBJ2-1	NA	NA	CASSYGPSSYNEQFF	TGTGCCAGCAGTTACGGCCCGAGCTCCTACAATGAGCAGTTCTTC
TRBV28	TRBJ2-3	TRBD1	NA	CASSLDRGTDTQYF	TGTGCCAGCAGTTTGGACAGGGGGACAGATACGCAGTATTTT
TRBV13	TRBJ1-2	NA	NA	CASSLGGTTYGYTF	TGTGCCAGCAGCTTAGGCGGGACAACCTATGGCTACACCTTC
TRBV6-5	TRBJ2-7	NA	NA	CASRYRGGAYEQYF	TGTGCCAGCAGATACAGGGGGGGGGCCTACGAGCAGTACTTC
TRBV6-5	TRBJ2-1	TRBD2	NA	CASRLLAVTYNEQFF	TGTGCCAGCAGATTACTAGCGGTAACCTACAATGAGCAGTTCTTC
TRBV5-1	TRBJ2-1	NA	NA	CASSPAGGQANEQFF	TGCGCCAGCAGCCCGGCGGGCGGCCAGGCCAATGAGCAGTTCTTC
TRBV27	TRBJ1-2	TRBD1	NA	CASSLTRTGANYGYTF	TGTGCCAGCAGTTTAACCCGGACAGGGGCTAACTATGGCTACACCTTC
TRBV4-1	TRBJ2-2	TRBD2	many	CASSHPLAAGELFF	TGCGCCAGCAGCCACCCCCTAGCGGCCGGGGAGCTGTTTTTT
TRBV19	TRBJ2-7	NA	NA	CASSIPPKREQYF	TGTGCCAGTAGTATCCCCCCGAAGAGGGAGCAGTACTTC
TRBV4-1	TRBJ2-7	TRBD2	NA	CASSKGLAVSYEQYF	TGCGCCAGCAGCAAGGGACTAGCGGTTTCCTACGAGCAGTACTTC
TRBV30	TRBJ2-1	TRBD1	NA	CAWSVGDRAYNEQFF	TGTGCCTGGAGTGTGGGGGACAGGGCTTACAATGAGCAGTTCTTC
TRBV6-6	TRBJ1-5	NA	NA	CASSHGPGGSNQPQHF	TGTGCCAGCAGTCACGGGCCCGGGGGTAGCAATCAGCCCCAGCATTTT
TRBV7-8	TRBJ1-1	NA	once	CASSLVGTMNTEAFF	TGTGCCAGCAGCTTAGTTGGCACCATGAACACTGAAGCTTTCTTT
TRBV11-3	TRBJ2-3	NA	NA	CASSLGGDTQYF	TGTGCCAGCAGCTTAGGGGGGGATACGCAGTATTTT
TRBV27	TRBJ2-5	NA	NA	CASRPPGAGAWETQYF	TGTGCCAGCAGACCACCAGGGGCGGGGGCTTGGGAGACCCAGTACTTC
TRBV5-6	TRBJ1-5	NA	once	CASSFGGPISNQPQHF	TGTGCCAGCAGCTTCGGGGGCCCGATCAGCAATCAGCCCCAGCATTTT
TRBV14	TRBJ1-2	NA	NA	CASSLRSGAYGYTF	TGTGCCAGCAGCCTAAGGTCGGGGGCCTATGGCTACACCTTC
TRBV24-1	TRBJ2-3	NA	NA	CATSGPDTHTQYF	TGTGCCACCTCGGGGCCGGATACGCATACGCAGTATTTT
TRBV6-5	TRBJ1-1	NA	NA	CASSHRGGKAFF	TGTGCCAGCAGCCACCGGGGGGGCAAAGCTTTCTTT
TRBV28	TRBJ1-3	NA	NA	CASTFLNAIYF	TGTGCCAGCACCTTCCTTAACGCCATATATTTT
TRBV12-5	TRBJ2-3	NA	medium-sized	CASGLGTTTDTQYF	TGTGCTAGTGGTTTGGGGACTACCACAGATACGCAGTATTTT
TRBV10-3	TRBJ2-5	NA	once	CAISVGDQETQYF	TGTGCCATCAGTGTGGGGGACCAAGAGACCCAGTACTTC
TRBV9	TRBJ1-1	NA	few	CASSVGTDLMNTEAFF	TGTGCCAGCAGCGTAGGTACAGATCTAATGAACACTGAAGCTTTCTTT
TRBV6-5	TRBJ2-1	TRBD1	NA	CASRNQGAIYNEQFF	TGTGCCAGCAGAAATCAGGGGGCAATCTACAATGAGCAGTTCTTC
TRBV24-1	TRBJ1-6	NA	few	CATSDLLPGEGNSPLHF	TGTGCCACCAGTGATTTGCTACCAGGGGAGGGAAATTCACCCCTCCACTTT
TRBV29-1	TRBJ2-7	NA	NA	CSVIGDSHPGEYF	TGCAGCGTTATCGGGGACAGCCATCCGGGGGAGTACTTC
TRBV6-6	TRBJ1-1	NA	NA	CASSSVGGSGKAFF	TGTGCCAGCAGTTCCGTCGGGGGCAGCGGGAAAGCTTTCTTT
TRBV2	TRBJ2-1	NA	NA	CASSESGDLYNEQFF	TGTGCCAGCAGTGAATCAGGGGACCTCTACAATGAGCAGTTCTTC